These 28 T cell receptor beta chains were sequenced from one sample in a study of CD8 T cells in ankylosing spondylitis. Via MiXCR, TCRdb re-called the 5' RACE reads, giving one row per CDR3 protein. Found here are roughly 260,000 distinct CDR3 sequences, around 20% of them singletons; the top ten hold roughly 7.4%. Sequencing input: blood, either unsorted or a sorted T cell fraction (not recorded which). These receptors were obtained from a male donor with ankylosing spondylitis or in good health (not recorded which).

The chain couples TRBV5-1 to TRBJ2-7, with D tentatively TRBD1 or TRBD2 (5 bases each). CDR1 and CDR2 (germline): SGHRS, YFSETQ. CDR3 size: 16 residues. Trimming pared 0 bases from V and 5 bases from J, leaving 18 bases between. In DNA form, the CDR3 reads TGCGCCAGCAGCTTGGTTAGGGGAGAGCTATACCACGAGCAGTACGTC. The encoded protein is CASSLVRGELYHEQYV.

The rearrangement joins TRBV4-2 to TRBJ2-3; perhaps D is TRBD1 or TRBD2 (6 bases each). CDR1 and CDR2 from the germline V gene are LGHNA and YNFKEQ. V gave up 1 base and J gave up 2 bases, with 10 bases separating them. There are 15 residues in the CDR3. The CDR3, as DNA: TGTGCCAGCAGCCAAGTCGGGGGCTCCACAGATACGCAGTATTTT. Protein product: CASSQVGGSTDTQYF.

This clonotype was detected only a few times. This chain links TRBV15 with TRBJ2-1; D perhaps matches TRBD1 (6 bases). CDR1 and CDR2 (germline): LNHNV, YYDKDF (reference sequence). V lost 11 bases and J lost 6, with 11 bases in between. The CDR3 is 11 residues long. The CDR3 reads CAAEQGNEQFF. For the CDR3, the DNA is TGTGCCGCTGAACAGGGCAATGAGCAGTTCTTC.

This clonotype appeared a few times. J is TRBJ1-1 and V is TRBV28, with D unresolved. Germline V CDR1 and CDR2: MDHEN, SYDVKM. The CDR3 has 12 amino acids. With 2 bases removed from V and 7 bases from J, the gap between germline ends came to 8 bases. The CDR3 sequence is CASSLLRREAFF. The CDR3, as DNA: TGTGCCAGCAGTTTACTCCGGCGTGAAGCTTTCTTT.

This clonotype was recorded at least ten times. The genes are TRBV20-1 and TRBJ1-5; 7 nucleotides line up with TRBD1. Germline loops: CDR1 DFQATT, CDR2 SNEGSKA (reference sequence). The CDR3 is 13 residues long. Losses at the gene ends were 7 bases for V and 7 bases for J; bases not matched to a gene: 10. The CDR3 nucleotides are TGCAGTGGGGCAGGGGGTATAGGGCAGCCCCAGCATTTT. This codes for CSGAGGIGQPQHF.

The V call is TRBV12-3 or TRBV12-4, the J call TRBJ2-2; D call uncertain. The CDR3 has 15 amino acids. Trimming took 2 bases from V and 1 from J, leaving 8 bases between them. The CDR3 DNA follows: TGTGCCAGCAGTTTAAGGGTTATGAACACCGGGGAGCTGTTTTTT. It encodes CASSLRVMNTGELFF.

As regards this clonotype: A read error may account for a junction end that differs from germline. The CDR3 here is CVSSPRYGVETQYF. In DNA form, the CDR3 reads TGTGTCAGCAGTCCACGATATGGGGTGGAGACCCAGTACTTC. This sequence joins TRBV12-3 or TRBV12-4 and TRBJ2-5; D unresolved. The CDR3 spans 14 residues.

This clonotype was seen a single time. This chain links TRBV11-2 with TRBJ1-2; D is unclear. Trimming removed 5 bases from V and 8 bases from J, with 9 bases in between. Germline V gene sequence: CDR1 SGHAT, CDR2 FQNNGV. The CDR3 spans 11 residues. The DNA of the CDR3 is TGTGCCAGCAGCGATCGAGGGGGCTACACCTTC. Translated, it gives CASSDRGGYTF. Variable domain in full (rest from reference TRBV11-2 and TRBJ1-2): EAGVAQSPRYKIIEKRQSVAFWCNPISGHATLYWYQQILGQGPKLLIQFQNNGVVDDSQLPKDRFSAERLKGVDSTLKIQPAKLEDSAVYLCASSDRGGYTFGSGTRLTVV.

Many counts were recorded for this clonotype. This chain joins TRBV20-1 and TRBJ2-3; unclear D gene. CDR1 is DFQATT, CDR2 SNEGSKA, per germline (reference sequence). Trimming pared 1 base from V and 2 bases from J, leaving 4 bases between. The length of the CDR3 is 12 residues. The CDR3 is CSARVPTDTQYF. The DNA of the CDR3 is TGCAGTGCTAGAGTTCCCACAGATACGCAGTATTTT.

There are many counts of this clonotype. The gene calls are TRBV7-3 and TRBJ2-3; no reliable D call. The germline V gene has CDR1 SGHTA and CDR2 FQGTGA. The CDR3 is 13 residues long. Deletions cut 4 bases from V and 3 bases from J, with 8 bases between. The CDR3 region is CASSYGVTDTQYF. The CDR3 DNA reads TGTGCCAGCAGCTATGGTGTGACAGATACGCAGTATTTT. Full variable domain (rest looked up from reference TRBV7-3 and TRBJ2-3): GAGVSQTPSNKVTEKGKYVELRCDPISGHTALYWYRQSLGQGPEFLIYFQGTGAADDSGLPNDRFFAVRPEGSVSTLKIQRTERGDSAVYLCASSYGVTDTQYFGPGTRLTVL.

This clonotype has just a few counts. The rearrangement links TRBV25-1 to TRBJ2-5; D is perhaps TRBD2 (5 bases). CDR1 MGHDK and CDR2 SYGVNS come from the germline V gene. The V and J ends lost 3 bases and 6 bases respectively, with 11 bases between them. The CDR3 covers 13 residues. The CDR3 DNA reads as TGTGCCAGCAGTGACCCGGGAAGGAAGACCCAGTACTTC. Protein sequence: CASSDPGRKTQYF.

The V gene is TRBV7-3, the J gene TRBJ2-3; D not resolved. Germline values: CDR1 SGHTA, CDR2 FQGTGA. The V end lost 5 bases, the J end lost 3 bases, and 12 bases lay between the germline ends. The length of the CDR3 is 14 residues. The CDR3 reads CASSPNSGTDTQYF. The CDR3 coding sequence is TGTGCCAGCAGCCCAAATTCAGGAACAGATACGCAGTATTTT.

There are a few counts of this clonotype. The chain carries TRBV7-2 and TRBJ1-1; D gene unclear. V was trimmed by 1 base and J by 6 bases, leaving 15 bases between them. The CDR3 has 15 residues. Germline CDR1 reads SGHTA; CDR2 reads FQGNSA. In DNA form, the CDR3 reads TGTGCCAGCAGCTTAGTGTCAGGCCCGAGGGCTGAAGCTTTCTTT. Its translation: CASSLVSGPRAEAFF.

This clonotype has a count of ten or more. This rearrangement joins TRBV5-1 to TRBJ2-3; no clear D gene. V lost 3 bases to trimming and J lost 2 bases, with 4 bases between them. Germline V gives CDR1 SGHRS, CDR2 YFSETQ. The CDR3 is 12 amino acids. DNA for the CDR3: TGCGCCAGCAGCTGGGACACAGATACGCAGTATTTT. It codes for CASSWDTDTQYF.

This clonotype was seen a few times. J is TRBJ2-3 and V is TRBV20-1; 13 nucleotides match TRBD2. The CDR3 runs 15 residues. J gave up 2 bases and V 6 bases, and 5 bases lay outside the gene matches. Germline CDR1 and CDR2: DFQATT and SNEGSKA (reference sequence). The CDR3 spells CSARTSGRNTDTQYF. The CDR3 region has the DNA TGCAGTGCCCGGACTAGCGGGAGAAACACAGATACGCAGTATTTT.

This chain joins TRBV12-3 or TRBV12-4 and TRBJ2-1; D tentatively fits TRBD1 or TRBD2 (5 bases each). This CDR3 is built from 15 residues. V was pared by 0 bases and J by 6 bases, with 12 bases between. DNA of the CDR3: TGTGCCAGCAGTTTAGCGGGGGACCTAATCAATGAGCAGTTCTTC. This sequence encodes CASSLAGDLINEQFF.

This clonotype came up many times. The genes are TRBV12-5 and TRBJ2-1, with 14 bases lining up with TRBD2. Germline CDR1 is LGHNT and CDR2 is FRNRAP. The CDR3 sequence is 15 residues long. Unmatched junction bases numbered 4, after V lost 3 bases and J lost 9 bases. CDR3 in DNA: TGTGCTAGTGGTTTCGGGACTAGCGGGAGTTTTGAGCAGTTCTTC. Amino acid sequence: CASGFGTSGSFEQFF.

This clonotype was recorded once. The chain recombines TRBV28 with TRBJ1-1; D not resolved. The CDR3 is 16 residues long. The germline gives CDR1 MDHEN, CDR2 SYDVKM. V was cut by 4 bases and J by 3 bases, with 18 bases left in between. Written as DNA, the CDR3 is TGTGCCAGCAGTTCGATGAACTTATCGAGTGACACTGAAGCTTTCTTT. Translating gives CASSSMNLSSDTEAFF. Supplemented by reference TRBV28 and TRBJ1-1, the full variable domain reads DVKVTQSSRYLVKRTGEKVFLECVQDMDHENMFWYRQDPGLGLRLIYFSYDVKMKEKGDIPEGYSVSREKKERFSLILESASTNQTSMYLCASSSMNLSSDTEAFFGQGTRLTVV.

This sequence joins TRBV6-1 and TRBJ2-1; D is possibly TRBD1 (6 bases). Trimming removed 7 bases from V and 9 bases from J, with 19 bases in between. The germline gives CDR1 MNHNS, CDR2 SASEGT. This CDR3 is built from 14 residues. CDR3 coding DNA: TGTGCCAGCATGAGGAGCTTTGGGGACATTGAGCAGTTCTTC. Translating it yields CASMRSFGDIEQFF.

The table lists this clonotype with a few counts. The CDR3 here is CASRPSGSGNEQYV. The CDR3, as DNA: TGTGCCAGCAGACCTAGCGGGTCGGGAAACGAGCAGTACGTC. This rearrangement joins TRBV6-1 to TRBJ2-7, with 8 bases aligning to TRBD2. Looked up from germline, CDR1 is MNHNS and CDR2 is SASEGT. The CDR3 totals 14 residues. The V gene end was trimmed by 6 bases and the J gene end by 5 bases; junction bases not matched to a gene: 9.

This clonotype has just a few counts. The chain links TRBV14 to TRBJ2-2; 10 nucleotides match TRBD2. The CDR3 loop spans 18 amino acids. Germline-derived CDR1 and CDR2 are SGHDN and FVKESK. V lost 1 base and J lost 7; bases outside the gene matches: 12. CDR3 nucleotide sequence: TGTGCCAGCAGCCAAGGAACCGGCCTAGCGGGAGTACTCGGGGAGCTGTTTTTT. Translating gives CASSQGTGLAGVLGELFF. Using reference TRBV14 and TRBJ2-2 for the parts outside the CDR3, the full variable domain is EAGVTQFPSHSVIEKGQTVTLRCDPISGHDNLYWYRRVMGKEIKFLLHFVKESKQDESGMPNNRFLAERTGGTYSTLKVQPAELEDSGVYFCASSQGTGLAGVLGELFFGEGSRLTVL.

This clonotype came up a few times. V is TRBV12-3 or TRBV12-4 and J is TRBJ2-7, with TRBD2 as a possible D gene (5 bases). The CDR3 has 12 residues. With 4 bases removed from V and 4 bases from J, the gap between germline ends came to 8 bases. The CDR3 sequence is CASSSGGYEQYV. CDR3 sequence (DNA): TGTGCCAGCAGTTCCGGAGGATACGAGCAGTACGTC.

This clonotype was seen more than once but under ten times. The genes are TRBV5-1 and TRBJ2-1; 8 nucleotides line up with TRBD2. V lost 4 bases and J lost 3; bases outside the gene matches: 9. This CDR3 comprises 16 residues. Germline values: CDR1 SGHRS, CDR2 YFSETQ. The CDR3 protein is CASSPFGGGSYNEQFF. The CDR3 DNA follows: TGCGCCAGCAGCCCATTTGGCGGGGGGAGCTACAATGAGCAGTTCTTC.

The chain couples TRBV28 to TRBJ2-5, with TRBD1 as a possible D gene (6 bases). V lost 7 bases and J lost 6, with 15 bases in between. Per germline, CDR1 MDHEN and CDR2 SYDVKM. The CDR3 extends over 13 amino acids. The CDR3 nucleotides are TGTGCCAGCACCCAAAGGGGGTTAAAGACCCAGTACTTC. This gives the protein CASTQRGLKTQYF.

This clonotype was picked up many times. This chain links TRBV24-1 with TRBJ2-2, with 7 bases fitting TRBD2. Germline CDR1 KGHDR, CDR2 SFDVKD. Trimming at V came to 3 bases and at J to 3 bases, leaving 9 bases not matched to a gene. CDR3 length: 17 amino acids. The CDR3 loop reads CATSDRGLVRDTGELFF. The DNA for the CDR3 is TGTGCCACCAGTGATCGAGGACTAGTCCGTGACACCGGGGAGCTGTTTTTT.

V gene TRBV4-1 combines with J gene TRBJ1-1; no clear D. Germline V CDR1 and CDR2: MGHRA, YSYEKL. V was cut by 4 bases and J by 0 bases, with 9 bases left in between. This CDR3 is 14 amino acids long. The CDR3 sequence is CASSPRVVNTEAFF. In DNA, the CDR3 is TGCGCCAGCAGCCCCCGTGTTGTGAACACTGAAGCTTTCTTT.

This chain joins TRBV7-9 and TRBJ1-1, with D unresolved. The V gene lost 2 bases and the J gene lost 0 bases, with 7 bases spanning the gap. CDR3 length equals 14 residues. Germline V lookup: CDR1 SEHNR, CDR2 FQNEAQ (reference sequence). In nucleotides, the CDR3 is TGTGCCAGCAGCTTAAGGGAGGTGAACACTGAAGCTTTCTTT. This gives the protein CASSLREVNTEAFF.

The chain links TRBV20-1 to TRBJ2-3; 9 nucleotides match TRBD2. With 0 bases clipped from V and 3 bases from J, the junction kept 7 bases outside the gene matches. The CDR3 spans 16 residues. Germline values: CDR1 DFQATT, CDR2 SNEGSKA (reference sequence). CDR3 loop: CSAREVAGVGTDTQYF. The CDR3 coding sequence is TGCAGTGCTAGAGAGGTAGCGGGAGTGGGTACAGATACGCAGTATTTT.